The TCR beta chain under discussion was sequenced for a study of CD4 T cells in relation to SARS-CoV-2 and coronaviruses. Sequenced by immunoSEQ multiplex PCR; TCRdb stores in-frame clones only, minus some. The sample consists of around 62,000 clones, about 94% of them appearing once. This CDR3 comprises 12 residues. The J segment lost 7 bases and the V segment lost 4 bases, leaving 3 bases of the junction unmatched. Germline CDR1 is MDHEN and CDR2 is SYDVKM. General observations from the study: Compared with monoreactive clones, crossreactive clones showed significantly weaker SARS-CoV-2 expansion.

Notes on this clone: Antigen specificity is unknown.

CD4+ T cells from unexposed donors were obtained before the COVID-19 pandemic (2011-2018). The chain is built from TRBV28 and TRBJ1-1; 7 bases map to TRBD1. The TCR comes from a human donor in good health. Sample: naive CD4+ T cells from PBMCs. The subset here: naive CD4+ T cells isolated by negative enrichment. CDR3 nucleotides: TGTGCCAGCAGTTCTACAGGGGATGAAGCTTTCTTT. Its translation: CASSSTGDEAFF.